This T cell receptor (beta chain) was found in a study of T cell responses to AZD1222 COVID-19 vaccine. The CDR3 runs 18 residues. Germline-derived CDR1 and CDR2 are SGHDN and FVKESK. The V and J ends lost 0 bases and 7 bases respectively, with 24 bases between them. The table came from immunoSEQ multiplex PCR; TCRdb's copy has only in-frame clones and leaves some out. The sample lists 45,000 to 55,000 clones, 80% to 90% occurring once. The sample consisted of peripheral blood, taken 28 days after the second AZD1222 dose. The chain is built from TRBV14 and TRBJ1-1; D is undetermined. The clonotype was recovered from an adult who received the AZD1222 COVID-19 vaccine. CDR3 residues: CASSQDLLGVRSTFEAFF. The CDR3 coding sequence is TGTGCCAGCAGCCAAGATTTATTGGGCGTTAGATCGACCTTTGAAGCTTTCTTT.